This TCR beta chain was observed in a study of blood T cells in healthy people across ages (dated by TCRdb to about 2015). Context from the whole study: In model experiments, roughly one uniquely barcoded TCR beta cDNA molecule per two T cells was captured by template switching. Donors were grouped into four age groups: young (average approximately 15 years), middle-aged (around 39), aged (roughly 67) and long-lived (around 82). To avoid experimental bias, donors of different ages were randomly spread across the sequencing lanes. For two donors (one aged 18 to 29 and one aged 80 or older), the study analyzed two additional independent replicas of 1 million unique cDNA reads from the same blood draw. Age-related changes in TCR beta repertoire diversity were measured in the study by deep sequencing normalized with unique cDNA molecular identifiers.

This clonotype was detected only a few times. What this receptor recognizes is not known. No base quality information exists; no much larger clone differs at one position. Library prep was done by 5' RACE. TCRdb records Illumina HiSeq 2500 as the sequencer. A second 7 to 11 cycle PCR used a sample-barcoded 5' primer and a J-beta primer mix. A template-switch 5' adaptor carrying 12 random nucleotides introduced a unique molecular identifier onto each TCR beta cDNA molecule. Each sample yielded at least 2.5 million CDR3-containing paired-end reads. First-strand cDNA was synthesized from all RNA with the Mint cDNA synthesis kit, primed by a TRBC-specific oligonucleotide. After uracil-DNA glycosylase treatment, a first 18-cycle PCR used universal primers M1SS and BC2_uni_R on all cDNA. In the paper's pipeline: For normalization, 1 million high-quality reads were randomly selected from each sample, with every read carrying a distinct molecular identifier. Instead of being binned into consensus sequences, reads with shared molecular identifiers were discarded. MiTCR, run with a Q25 quality threshold and the strictest error-elimination algorithm, handled CDR3 identification, clonotype clustering and error correction. Lower-bound total TCR beta diversity was estimated with a nonparametric unseen species model using Euler transformation. TCRdb reanalyzed the raw reads on its own, using fastp at Q25 for trimming and MiXCR for clone calling, and kept in-frame beta chains. Each record represents a unique CDR3 protein, reported with the most common genes and DNA among its rows. The V and J calls come from TCRdb's annotation, not from the publication. Present in this sample are around 1,600,000 distinct CDR3 sequences, approximately 43% of which were seen just once. The ten most abundant clones make up about 4% of the sample.

Study-wide conclusions, independent of this receptor: Conclusive comparison of naive and antigen-experienced compartments was prevented by the profiling of bulk unsorted PBMCs. As age increased, observed TCR beta diversity per million T cells dropped in a roughly linear way, and a significant reduction was already evident by age roughly 36. Compared with the aged group, the long-lived group had more naive CD4+ T cells, fewer expanded clones and increased TCR diversity, a pattern suggesting age selection. A strong correlation was found between observed TCR beta diversity and the percentage of naive T cells measured by flow cytometry. Because the CMV infection status of the donors was unknown, age-related changes in expanded clonotypes may potentially have been confounded. Total diversity estimates from one million sequenced T cells were considered lower bounds and underestimates.

The donors were 40 or so Caucasian individuals from Russia, aged roughly 6 to 95 years, who were systemically healthy. Around 10 milliliters of peripheral blood were collected from each donor into EDTA-treated Vacutainer tubes. Ficoll-Paque density-gradient centrifugation was used to isolate PBMCs, with at least 6.5 million per sample. Total RNA was extracted from PBMCs with Trizol reagent, with at least 6 micrograms obtained per sample. The percentages of naive CD45RAhigh/CD27high T cells were determined by flow cytometry on a PBMC aliquot from every donor. Germline trimming: 7 bases from V, 6 bases from J; junction bases outside gene matches: 7. According to the germline V gene, CDR1 reads MNHNS and CDR2 reads SASEGT. The CDR3 measures 13 amino acids from cysteine to phenylalanine. CDR3 DNA only is kept here, 39 bases in frame from base 1.

This receptor chain uses TRBV6-1 and TRBJ1-2, and TRBD1 aligns with 8 junction nucleotides. This TCR came from a woman aged 18 to 35 in good health. The sequencing input was blood. The DNA reads TGTGCCAGCATCGTCGGGACAGGCCATGGCTACACCTTC. Its coded protein is CASIVGTGHGYTF.